This T cell receptor (beta chain) was observed in a study of blood T cell repertoires in COVID-19. Symptom resolution, clearance, or two negative PCRs marked the recovered donors of Cohort 3. Germline V gene data show CDR1 as SEHNR and CDR2 as FQNEAQ (reference sequence). CDR3 length: 16 residues. V dropped 7 bases and J dropped 3 bases, with 21 bases sitting between them. In the original workflow: Estimated nucleated cell counts came from reference gene primer amplification. Using immunoSEQ multiplex PCR, the repertoire was profiled, and TCRdb retains in-frame clones only, with some absent. That table supplies the V and J calls and clone size; D and trimming were determined from the DNA. The sample consists of around 180,000 clones, about 84% of them appearing once.

The source is a man aged 50-60 years who had recovered from COVID-19. The sequencing input was PBMCs or T cells enriched from blood (not recorded which). The chain couples TRBV7-9 to TRBJ1-1, with D unresolved. In nucleotides, the CDR3 is TGTGCCAGCAAGCCCCTAGGAATCTTAGTGGACACTGAAGCTTTCTTT. It yields the protein CASKPLGILVDTEAFF. Full variable domain (outside the CDR3, taken from reference TRBV7-9 and TRBJ1-1): DTGVSQNPRHKITKRGQNVTFRCDPISEHNRLYWYRQTLGQGPEFLTYFQNEAQLEKSRLLSDRFSAERPKGSFSTLEIQRTEQGDSAMYLCASKPLGILVDTEAFFGQGTRLTVV.